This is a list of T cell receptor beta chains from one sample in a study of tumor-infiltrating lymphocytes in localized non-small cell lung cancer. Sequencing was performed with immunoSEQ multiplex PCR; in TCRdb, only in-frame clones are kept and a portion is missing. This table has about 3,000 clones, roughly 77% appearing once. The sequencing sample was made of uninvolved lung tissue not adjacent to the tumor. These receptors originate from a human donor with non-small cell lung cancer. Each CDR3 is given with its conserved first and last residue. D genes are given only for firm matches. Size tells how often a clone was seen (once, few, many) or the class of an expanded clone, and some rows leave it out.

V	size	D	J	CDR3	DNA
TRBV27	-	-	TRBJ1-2	CASSLGRDQDGYTF	TGTGCCAGCAGTTTAGGCCGGGACCAGGATGGCTACACCTTC
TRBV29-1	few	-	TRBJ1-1	CSVPDRVNTEAFF	TGCAGCGTCCCCGACCGGGTGAACACTGAAGCTTTCTTT
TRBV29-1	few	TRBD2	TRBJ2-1	CSVEDLGVAGDYSGQFF	TGCAGCGTTGAAGACCTGGGGGTAGCGGGAGATTATAGTGGGCAGTTCTTC
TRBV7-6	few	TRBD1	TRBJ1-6	CASSPTGGLYNSPLHF	TGTGCCAGCAGCCCGACAGGGGGGCTTTATAATTCACCCCTCCACTTT
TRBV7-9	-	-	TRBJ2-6	CASSPWRGSSISGANVLTF	TGTGCCAGCAGCCCCTGGCGGGGCAGTTCCATCTCTGGGGCCAACGTCCTGACTTTC
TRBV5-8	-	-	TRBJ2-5	CASSLGQGGQETQYF	TGTGCCAGCAGCTTGGGGCAGGGAGGCCAAGAGACCCAGTACTTC
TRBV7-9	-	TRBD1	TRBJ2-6	CASSSGTGGSGANVLTF	TGTGCCAGCAGCTCCGGGACAGGGGGCTCTGGGGCCAACGTCCTGACTTTC
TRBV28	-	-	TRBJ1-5	CASGGGNQPQHF	TGTGCCAGCGGCGGTGGCAATCAGCCCCAGCATTTT
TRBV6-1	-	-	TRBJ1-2	CASSEVSYYGYTF	TGTGCCAGCAGTGAAGTCAGCTACTATGGCTACACCTTC
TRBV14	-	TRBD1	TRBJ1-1	CASSLTGVDAEAFF	TGTGCCAGCAGCCTGACAGGGGTGGACGCTGAAGCTTTCTTT
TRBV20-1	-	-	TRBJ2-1	CSATGWNEQFF	TGCAGTGCTACAGGGTGGAATGAGCAGTTCTTC
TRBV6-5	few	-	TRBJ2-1	CASKDPETYNEQFF	TGTGCCAGCAAAGACCCGGAAACCTACAATGAGCAGTTCTTC
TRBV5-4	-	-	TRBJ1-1	CASSPGTSRNTEAFF	TGTGCCAGCAGTCCCGGGACTTCGAGGAACACTGAAGCTTTCTTT
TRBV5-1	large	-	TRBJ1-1	CASHDPGASSEAFF	TGCGCCAGCCACGATCCGGGGGCCAGCTCGGAAGCTTTCTTT
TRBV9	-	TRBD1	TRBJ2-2	CASSNTGTGITGELFF	TGTGCCAGCAGCAACACCGGGACAGGGATCACCGGGGAGCTGTTTTTT
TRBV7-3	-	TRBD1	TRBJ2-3	CASSPTGTAHPDTQYF	TGTGCCAGCAGCCCTACCGGGACAGCCCACCCGGATACGCAGTATTTT
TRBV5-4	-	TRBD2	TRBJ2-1	CASSFKAGGYNEQFF	TGTGCCAGCAGCTTCAAAGCGGGGGGATACAATGAGCAGTTCTTC
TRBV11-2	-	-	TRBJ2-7	CASSKPADEQYF	TGTGCCAGCAGCAAACCGGCGGACGAGCAGTACTTC
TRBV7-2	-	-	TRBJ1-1	CASSLWSPTEAFF	TGTGCCAGCAGCTTATGGTCGCCAACTGAAGCTTTCTTT
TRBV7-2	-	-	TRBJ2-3	CASSPRPIRENPQYF	TGTGCCAGCAGCCCCCGGCCCATCAGGGAGAATCCGCAGTATTTT
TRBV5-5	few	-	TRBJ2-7	CASSLGLMAVSYEQYF	TGTGCCAGCAGCTTGGGTTTGATGGCGGTCTCCTACGAGCAGTACTTC
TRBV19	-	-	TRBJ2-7	CASSMYSYEQYF	TGTGCCAGTAGTATGTACTCCTACGAGCAGTACTTC
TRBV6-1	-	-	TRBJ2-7	CASTPSWGAGYEQYF	TGTGCCAGCACCCCCTCGTGGGGGGCGGGGTACGAGCAGTACTTC
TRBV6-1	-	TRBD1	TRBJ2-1	CAITDRAGTSNEQFF	TGTGCCATCACCGACAGGGCCGGGACAAGCAATGAGCAGTTCTTC
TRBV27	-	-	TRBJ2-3	CASSLGVGTDTQYF	TGTGCCAGCAGTCTGGGGGTAGGGACAGATACGCAGTATTTT
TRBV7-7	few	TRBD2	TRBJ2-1	CASSSSLAGAYNEQFF	TGTGCTAGCAGCTCGTCCCTAGCGGGGGCCTACAATGAGCAGTTCTTC
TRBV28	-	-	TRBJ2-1	CASSSGTPNNEQFF	TGTGCCAGCAGCTCCGGGACTCCGAACAATGAGCAGTTCTTC
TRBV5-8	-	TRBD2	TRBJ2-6	CASRKRGGVIANVLTF	TGTGCCAGCAGGAAGCGGGGGGGCGTCATAGCCAACGTCCTGACTTTC
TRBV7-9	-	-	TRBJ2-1	CASSSPGGTNNEQFF	TGTGCCAGCAGCTCCCCCGGGGGAACGAACAATGAGCAGTTCTTC
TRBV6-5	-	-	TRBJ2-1	CASSYSGANEQFF	TGTGCCAGCAGTTACTCGGGTGCGAATGAGCAGTTCTTC
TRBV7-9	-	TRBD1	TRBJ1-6	CASSSSGTGQGSPLHF	TGTGCCAGCAGCTCGTCCGGGACAGGGCAAGGATCACCCCTCCACTTT
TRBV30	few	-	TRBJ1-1	CAWSVVPIYTEAFF	TGTGCCTGGAGTGTAGTACCAATCTACACTGAAGCTTTCTTT
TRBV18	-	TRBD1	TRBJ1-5	CASSPTGGNQPQHF	TGTGCCAGCTCACCAACAGGGGGAAATCAGCCCCAGCATTTT
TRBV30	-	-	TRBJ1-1	CAWGPPGRTNTEAFF	TGTGCCTGGGGTCCCCCGGGGAGAACGAACACTGAAGCTTTCTTT
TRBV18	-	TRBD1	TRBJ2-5	CASSLRTGKIQETQYF	TGTGCCAGCTCTCTTAGGACAGGGAAGATCCAAGAGACCCAGTACTTC
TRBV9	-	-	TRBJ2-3	CASSVVGHNTDTQYF	TGTGCCAGCAGCGTAGTAGGACACAACACAGATACGCAGTATTTT
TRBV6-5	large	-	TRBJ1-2	CASSYNPPQPNYGYTF	TGTGCCAGCAGTTACAATCCCCCGCAGCCCAACTATGGCTACACCTTC
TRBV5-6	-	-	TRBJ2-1	CASSFLGPPNEQFF	TGTGCCAGCAGCTTCCTCGGGCCCCCCAATGAGCAGTTCTTC
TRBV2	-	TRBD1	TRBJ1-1	CASNPTGALEAFF	TGTGCCAGCAACCCGACAGGGGCGCTTGAAGCTTTCTTT
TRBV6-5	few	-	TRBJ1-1	CASSPLGGNTEAFF	TGTGCCAGCAGTCCCCTCGGGGGGAACACTGAAGCTTTCTTT
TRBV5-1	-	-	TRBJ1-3	CASRASGASGNTIYF	TGCGCCAGCAGGGCCTCCGGCGCCTCTGGAAACACCATATATTTT
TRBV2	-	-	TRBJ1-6	CASRGRSFVNSPLHF	TGTGCCAGCCGGGGACGCTCCTTCGTGAATTCACCCCTCCACTTT
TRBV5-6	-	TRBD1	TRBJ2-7	CASSSGQQGWSYEQYF	TGTGCCAGCAGCTCCGGGCAACAGGGGTGGTCCTACGAGCAGTACTTC
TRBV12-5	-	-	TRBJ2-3	CASGPGRDTQYF	TGTGCTAGTGGGCCAGGGAGAGATACGCAGTATTTT
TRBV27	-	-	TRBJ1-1	CASSLSVRENTEAFF	TGTGCCAGCAGTTTGTCGGTGCGGGAGAACACTGAAGCTTTCTTT
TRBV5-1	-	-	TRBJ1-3	CASRDVSSGNTIYF	TGCGCCAGCAGAGACGTGTCATCTGGAAACACCATATATTTT
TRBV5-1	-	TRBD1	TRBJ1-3	CASSSGQGFSGNTIYF	TGCGCCAGCAGCTCGGGACAGGGTTTTTCAGGAAACACCATATATTTT
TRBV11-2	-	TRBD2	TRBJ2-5	CASSFITGGAGGTQYF	TGTGCCAGCAGCTTTATAACCGGGGGGGCCGGCGGGACCCAGTACTTC
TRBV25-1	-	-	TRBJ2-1	CASRGGLGSGGNEQFF	TGTGCCAGCAGGGGAGGTTTGGGAAGTGGAGGGAATGAGCAGTTCTTC
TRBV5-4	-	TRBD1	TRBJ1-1	CASNSGGSTEAFF	TGTGCCAGCAACTCAGGGGGGAGCACTGAAGCTTTCTTT
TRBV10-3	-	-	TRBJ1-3	CAIRGEATIYF	TGTGCCATCAGGGGGGAGGCCACCATATATTTT
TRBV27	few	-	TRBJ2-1	CASSSAPSPKQFF	TGTGCCAGCAGTTCCGCCCCCAGTCCTAAGCAGTTCTTC
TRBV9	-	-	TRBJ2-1	CASSVSGVLYNEQFF	TGTGCCAGCAGCGTATCCGGGGTTCTTTACAATGAGCAGTTCTTC
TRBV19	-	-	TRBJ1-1	CASTRTDYNTEAFF	TGTGCCAGTACTAGGACAGACTACAACACTGAAGCTTTCTTT
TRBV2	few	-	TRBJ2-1	CASSRTSHEQFF	TGTGCCAGCAGTCGCACTAGCCATGAGCAGTTCTTC
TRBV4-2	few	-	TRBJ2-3	CASSHTLGSTDTQYF	TGTGCCAGCAGCCATACACTCGGGAGCACAGATACGCAGTATTTT
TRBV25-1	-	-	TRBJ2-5	CASSESPLETQYF	TGTGCCAGCAGTGAATCCCCCTTAGAGACCCAGTACTTC
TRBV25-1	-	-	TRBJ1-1	CASSWVDTEAFF	TGTGCCAGCAGTTGGGTTGACACTGAAGCTTTCTTT
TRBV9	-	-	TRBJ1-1	CASSVSADLYHTEAFF	TGTGCCAGCAGCGTATCAGCGGACCTATACCACACTGAAGCTTTCTTT